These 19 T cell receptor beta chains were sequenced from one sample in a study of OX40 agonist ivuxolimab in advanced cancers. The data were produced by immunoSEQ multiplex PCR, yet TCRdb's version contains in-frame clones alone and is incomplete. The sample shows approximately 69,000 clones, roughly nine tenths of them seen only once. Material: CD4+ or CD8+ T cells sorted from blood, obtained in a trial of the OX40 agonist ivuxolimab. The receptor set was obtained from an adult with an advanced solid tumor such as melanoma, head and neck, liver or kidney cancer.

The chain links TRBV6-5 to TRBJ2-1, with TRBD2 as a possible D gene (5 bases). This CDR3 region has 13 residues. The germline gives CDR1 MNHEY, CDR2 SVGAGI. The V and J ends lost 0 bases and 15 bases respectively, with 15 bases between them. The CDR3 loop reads CASSYSRDSGGFF. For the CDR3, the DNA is TGTGCCAGCAGTTACTCTAGGGATTCAGGAGGGTTCTTC.

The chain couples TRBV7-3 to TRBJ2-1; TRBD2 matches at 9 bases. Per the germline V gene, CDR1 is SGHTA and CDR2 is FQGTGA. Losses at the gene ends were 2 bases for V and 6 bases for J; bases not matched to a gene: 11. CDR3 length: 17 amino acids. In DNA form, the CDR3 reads TGTGCCAGCAGCTTAGGGGGTGGTAGCGGGAGTGGCAATGAGCAGTTCTTC. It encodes CASSLGGGSGSGNEQFF.

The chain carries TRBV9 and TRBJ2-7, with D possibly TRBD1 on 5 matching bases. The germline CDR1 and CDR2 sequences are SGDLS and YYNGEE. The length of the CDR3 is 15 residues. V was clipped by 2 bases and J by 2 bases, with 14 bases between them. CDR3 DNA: TGTGCCAGCAGCGTGCAGGGTTTGATCCCCTACGAGCAGTACTTC. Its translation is CASSVQGLIPYEQYF.

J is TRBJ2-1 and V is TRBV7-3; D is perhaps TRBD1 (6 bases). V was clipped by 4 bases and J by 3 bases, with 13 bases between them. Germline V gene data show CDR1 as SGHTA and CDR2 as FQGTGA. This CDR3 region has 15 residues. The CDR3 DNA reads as TGTGCCAGCAGCTCCTCGGGACACCTCTACAATGAGCAGTTCTTC. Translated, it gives CASSSSGHLYNEQFF.

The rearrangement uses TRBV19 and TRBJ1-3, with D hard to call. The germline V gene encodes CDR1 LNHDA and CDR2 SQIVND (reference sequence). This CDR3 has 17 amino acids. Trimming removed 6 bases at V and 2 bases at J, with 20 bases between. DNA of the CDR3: TGTGCCAGTAGCTTAAACCCAGCGTTGCCCCCTGGAAACACCATATATTTT. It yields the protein CASSLNPALPPGNTIYF.

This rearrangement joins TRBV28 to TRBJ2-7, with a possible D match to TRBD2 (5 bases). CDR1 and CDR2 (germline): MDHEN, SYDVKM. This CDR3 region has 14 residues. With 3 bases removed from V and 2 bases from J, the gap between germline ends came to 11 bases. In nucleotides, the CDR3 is TGTGCCAGCAGTTTGTGGACTCACACCTACGAGCAGTACTTC. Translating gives CASSLWTHTYEQYF.

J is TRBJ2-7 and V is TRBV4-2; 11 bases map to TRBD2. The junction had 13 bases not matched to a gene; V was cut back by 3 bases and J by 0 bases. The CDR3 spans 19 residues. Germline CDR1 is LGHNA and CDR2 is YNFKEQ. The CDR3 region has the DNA TGTGCCAGCAGCCAGGATCCCCCGGGGACTAGCGGCAGCTCCTACGAGCAGTACTTC. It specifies CASSQDPPGTSGSSYEQYF.

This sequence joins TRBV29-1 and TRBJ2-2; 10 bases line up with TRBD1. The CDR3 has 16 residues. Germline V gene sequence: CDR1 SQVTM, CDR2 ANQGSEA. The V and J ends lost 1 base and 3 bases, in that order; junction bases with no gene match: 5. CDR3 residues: CSVEGRQGADTGELFF. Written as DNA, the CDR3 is TGCAGCGTTGAAGGCCGACAGGGGGCAGACACCGGGGAGCTGTTTTTT.

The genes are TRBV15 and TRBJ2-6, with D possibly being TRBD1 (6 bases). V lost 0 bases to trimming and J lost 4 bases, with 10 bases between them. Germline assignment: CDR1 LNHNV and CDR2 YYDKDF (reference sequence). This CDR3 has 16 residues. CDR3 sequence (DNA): TGTGCCACCAGCAGAGAAACAGGGTCAGGGGCCAACGTCCTGACTTTC. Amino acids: CATSRETGSGANVLTF.

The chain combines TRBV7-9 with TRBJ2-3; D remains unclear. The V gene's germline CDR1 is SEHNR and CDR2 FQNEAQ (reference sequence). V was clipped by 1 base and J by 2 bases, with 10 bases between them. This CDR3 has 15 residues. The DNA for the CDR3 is TGTGCCAGCAGCTTAGGCCTTCCCTTCACAGATACGCAGTATTTT. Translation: CASSLGLPFTDTQYF.

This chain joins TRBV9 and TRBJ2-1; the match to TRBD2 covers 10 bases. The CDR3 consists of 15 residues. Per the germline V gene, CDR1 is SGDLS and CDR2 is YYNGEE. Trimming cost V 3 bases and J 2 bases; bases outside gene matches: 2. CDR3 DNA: TGTGCCAGCAGCGGGACTAGCGGAGCCTACAATGAGCAGTTCTTC. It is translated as CASSGTSGAYNEQFF.

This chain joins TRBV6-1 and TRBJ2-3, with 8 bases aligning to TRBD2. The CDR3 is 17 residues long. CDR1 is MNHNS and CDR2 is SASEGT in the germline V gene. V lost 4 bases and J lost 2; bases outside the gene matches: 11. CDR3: CASSASAGGRYTDTQYF. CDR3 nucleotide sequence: TGTGCCAGCAGTGCCAGTGCTGGCGGGAGGTACACAGATACGCAGTATTTT.

Written as DNA, the CDR3 is TGCGCCAGCAGCCGCGACAGGGACGAGCAGTACTTC. Amino acid sequence: CASSRDRDEQYF. The rearrangement uses TRBV5-1 and TRBJ2-7, with 7 bases aligning to TRBD1. The length of the CDR3 is 12 residues. V lost 4 bases, J lost 5 bases, and 3 bases stayed unmatched. Looked up from germline, CDR1 is SGHRS and CDR2 is YFSETQ.

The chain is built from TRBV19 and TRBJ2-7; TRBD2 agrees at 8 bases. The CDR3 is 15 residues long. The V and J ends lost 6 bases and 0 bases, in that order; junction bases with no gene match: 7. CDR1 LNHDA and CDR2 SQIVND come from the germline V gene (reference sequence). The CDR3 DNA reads TGTGCCAGTAGACTCAGCGGGAGCTCCTCCTACGAGCAGTACTTC. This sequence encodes CASRLSGSSSYEQYF.

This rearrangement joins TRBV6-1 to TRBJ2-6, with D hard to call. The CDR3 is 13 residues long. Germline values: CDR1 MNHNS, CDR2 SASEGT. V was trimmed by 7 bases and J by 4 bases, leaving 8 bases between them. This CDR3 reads CASTGSGANVLTF. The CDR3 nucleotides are TGTGCCAGCACCGGGTCGGGGGCCAACGTCCTGACTTTC.

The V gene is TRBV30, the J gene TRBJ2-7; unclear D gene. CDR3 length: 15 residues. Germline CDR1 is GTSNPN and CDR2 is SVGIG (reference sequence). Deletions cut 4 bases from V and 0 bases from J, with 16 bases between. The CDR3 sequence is CAWNPVENFSYEQYF. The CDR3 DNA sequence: TGTGCCTGGAATCCCGTGGAGAACTTCTCCTACGAGCAGTACTTC.

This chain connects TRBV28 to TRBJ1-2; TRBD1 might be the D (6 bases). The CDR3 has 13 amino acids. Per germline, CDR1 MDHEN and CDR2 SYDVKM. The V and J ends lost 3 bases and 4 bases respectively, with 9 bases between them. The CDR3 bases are TGTGCCAGCAGTTTTAGGGGGGCCTATGGCTACACCTTC. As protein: CASSFRGAYGYTF.

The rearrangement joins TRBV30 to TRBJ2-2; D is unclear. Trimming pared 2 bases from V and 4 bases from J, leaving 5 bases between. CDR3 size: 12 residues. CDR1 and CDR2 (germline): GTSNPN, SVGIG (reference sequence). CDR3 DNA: TGTGCCTGGAGTAGGGCCACCGGGGAGCTGTTTTTT. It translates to CAWSRATGELFF.

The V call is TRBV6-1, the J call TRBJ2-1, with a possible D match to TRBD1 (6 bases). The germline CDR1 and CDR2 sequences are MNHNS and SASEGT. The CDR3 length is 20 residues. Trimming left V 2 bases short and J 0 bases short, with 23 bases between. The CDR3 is CASSERGGTSGVSSYNEQFF. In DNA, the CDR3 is TGTGCCAGCAGTGAACGAGGGGGAACCTCTGGAGTTAGCTCCTACAATGAGCAGTTCTTC.